The 8 T cell receptor beta chains listed next were all sequenced from one sample in a study of regulatory T cells in long-lasting Graves disease. The time point denotes: newly diagnosed GD, antithyroid drugs for less than 3 months. The TCR library was prepared using RNA isolated from PBMCs. Library construction for TCR beta used iRepertoire HTBI primers and Arm-PCR of CDR3 regions. Via MiXCR, TCRdb re-called the multiplex PCR reads, giving one row per CDR3 protein. Of 440,000 or so distinct CDR3 sequences listed, 14% to 15% are singletons. This sample also belongs to another study, concerning T cells in Graves' hyperthyroidism and ophthalmopathy.

The source was peripheral blood mononuclear cells (PBMCs), collected at new diagnosis, from a patient treated with antithyroid drugs. The receptors shown here come from a woman in her twenties or thirties with Graves disease.

The CDR3 here is CASLQPYYEQYF. CDR3 DNA: TGTGCCAGCCTACAGCCTTACTACGAGCAGTACTTC. The chain uses TRBV7-3 and TRBJ2-7, with unresolved D. Germline CDR1 reads SGHTA; CDR2 reads FQGTGA. CDR3 size: 12 residues. V was clipped by 8 bases and J by 3 bases, with 11 bases between them.

This clonotype came up a few times. The chain employs TRBV27 and TRBJ2-3; TRBD2 matches at 16 bases. This CDR3 has 20 amino acids. V lost 3 bases and J lost 0; bases outside the gene matches: 9. Germline assignment: CDR1 MNHEY and CDR2 SMNVEV (reference sequence). The CDR3 region has the DNA TGTGCCAGCAGTTTGACTTTGGGACTAGCGGGAGGGGAAAGCACAGATACGCAGTATTTT. As protein: CASSLTLGLAGGESTDTQYF.

This clonotype was counted ten times or more. V is TRBV7-3 and J is TRBJ2-5; D perhaps matches TRBD1 (5 bases). V shed 6 bases and J shed 3 bases, with 14 bases lying between them. This CDR3 is built from 14 residues. Germline values: CDR1 SGHTA, CDR2 FQGTGA. The CDR3 here is CASSHQGTEETQYF. CDR3 nucleotide sequence: TGTGCCAGCAGTCATCAGGGTACGGAAGAGACCCAGTACTTC.

This clonotype has at least ten counts. This chain connects TRBV30 to TRBJ2-2, with 7 nucleotides matching TRBD2. The junction had 7 bases not matched to a gene; V was cut back by 4 bases and J by 5 bases. The CDR3 loop spans 14 amino acids. Germline V gives CDR1 GTSNPN, CDR2 SVGIG (reference sequence). The CDR3 is CAWMGGGVTGELFF. For the CDR3, the DNA is TGTGCCTGGATGGGGGGAGGGGTTACCGGGGAGCTGTTTTTT. Full variable domain (outside the CDR3, taken from reference TRBV30 and TRBJ2-2): SQTIHQWPATLVQPVGSPLSLECTVEGTSNPNLYWYRQAAGRGLQLLFYSVGIGQISSEVPQNLSASRPQDRQFILSSKKLLLSDSGFYLCAWMGGGVTGELFFGEGSRLTVL.

This clonotype was detected a few times. The chain uses TRBV6-5 and TRBJ2-2, with a tentative D call TRBD2 (6 bases). Germline values: CDR1 MNHEY, CDR2 SVGAGI. The germline V and J ends were trimmed by 2 bases and 4 bases, with 11 bases remaining between them. This CDR3 contains 15 residues. CDR3 nucleotide sequence: TGTGCCAGCAGTTACGGGCGGGAAGGCACCGGGGAGCTGTTTTTT. Its protein is CASSYGREGTGELFF.

The table lists this clonotype with a few counts. This chain joins TRBV12-3 or TRBV12-4 and TRBJ2-5, with a possible D match to TRBD1 (6 bases). Trimming removed 5 bases at V and 7 bases at J, with 17 bases between. The CDR3 extends over 14 amino acids. The CDR3 DNA reads TGTGCCAGCAGTACGAACCACTTAGGGGGGACCCAGTACTTC. Its translation: CASSTNHLGGTQYF.

This clonotype was seen many times. The chain uses TRBV12-3 or TRBV12-4 and TRBJ2-2; D not resolved. There are 13 residues in the CDR3. The V end was cut by 7 bases, the J end by 7 bases, with 13 bases between. CDR3 nucleotide sequence: TGTGCCAGCACCACTCTGTGGAGCGGGGAGCTGTTTTTT. Its protein product is CASTTLWSGELFF.

This clonotype was seen ten or more times. V is TRBV6-1 and J is TRBJ1-2; unclear D gene. Between the trimmed V and J ends, which lost 0 bases and 4 bases, there was a span of 12 bases. The germline V gene encodes CDR1 MNHNS and CDR2 SASEGT. This CDR3 region has 15 residues. CDR3 protein: CASSEALVDSYGYTF. The CDR3, as DNA: TGTGCCAGCAGTGAAGCGCTGGTTGACTCCTATGGCTACACCTTC.